This T cell receptor (beta chain) stems from a study of T cell repertoires in cytomegalovirus infection. Turning to the study itself: Public TCR beta signatures provided an indication of both CMV infection and a matching HLA type.

This CDR3 has 18 amino acids. The V gene's germline CDR1 is SGHTA and CDR2 FQGNSA. The ends were cut back, 2 bases at V and 1 base at J, with 19 bases in the middle. In TCRdb, the reads were re-called with MiXCR into one record per CDR3 protein. The sample holds under 350,000 distinct CDR3 sequences, around 9.6% seen once. The table lists this clonotype with many counts. The antigen remains undetermined. Study-level points and caveats: It was HLA-C-restricted CMV-specific TCR beta clonotypes that dominated the response ex vivo. Public TCR beta family frequency separated CMV-and-HLA carriers, including in an independent cohort.

Sequenced material: PBMCs. The V call is TRBV7-2, the J call TRBJ2-3; the D gene is possibly TRBD2 (6 bases). The receptor was isolated from a human donor in good health (CMV status not recorded). Some clones in this sample may be carry-over from other donors' samples. The CDR3 DNA sequence: TGTGCCAGCAGCTTACCCCTACTAATCCAGCGGGGCACAGATACGCAGTATTTT. It codes for CASSLPLLIQRGTDTQYF.